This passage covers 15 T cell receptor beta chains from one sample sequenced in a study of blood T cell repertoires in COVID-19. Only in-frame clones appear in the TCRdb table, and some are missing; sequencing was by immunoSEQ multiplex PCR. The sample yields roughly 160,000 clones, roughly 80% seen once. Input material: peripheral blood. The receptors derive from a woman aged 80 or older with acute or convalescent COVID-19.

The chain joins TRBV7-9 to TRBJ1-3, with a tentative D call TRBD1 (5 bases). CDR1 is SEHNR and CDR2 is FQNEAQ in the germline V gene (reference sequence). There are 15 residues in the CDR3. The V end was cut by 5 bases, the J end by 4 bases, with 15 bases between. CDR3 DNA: TGTGCCAGCAGCCCCCGGGCCCAGGGAGGAAACACCATATATTTT. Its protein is CASSPRAQGGNTIYF.

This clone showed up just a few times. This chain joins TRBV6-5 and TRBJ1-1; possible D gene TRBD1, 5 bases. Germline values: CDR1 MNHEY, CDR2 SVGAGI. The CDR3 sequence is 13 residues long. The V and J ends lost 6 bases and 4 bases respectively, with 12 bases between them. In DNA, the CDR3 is TGTGCCAGCAGACAGGTTGTTCGCACTGAAGCTTTCTTT. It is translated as CASRQVVRTEAFF.

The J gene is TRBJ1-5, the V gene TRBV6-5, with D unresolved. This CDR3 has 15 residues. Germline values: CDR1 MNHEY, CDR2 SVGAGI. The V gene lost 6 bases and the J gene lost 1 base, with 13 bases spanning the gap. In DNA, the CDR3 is TGTGCCAGCAGCGGTGACTTGGTAAGCAATCAGCCCCAGCATTTT. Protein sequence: CASSGDLVSNQPQHF.

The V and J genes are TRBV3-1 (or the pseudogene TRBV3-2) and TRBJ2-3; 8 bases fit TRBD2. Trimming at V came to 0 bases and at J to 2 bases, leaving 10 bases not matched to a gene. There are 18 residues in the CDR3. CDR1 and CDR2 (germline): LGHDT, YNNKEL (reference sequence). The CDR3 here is CASSQDFRGGTITDTQYF. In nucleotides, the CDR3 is TGTGCCAGCAGCCAAGATTTTCGGGGGGGCACCATCACAGATACGCAGTATTTT.

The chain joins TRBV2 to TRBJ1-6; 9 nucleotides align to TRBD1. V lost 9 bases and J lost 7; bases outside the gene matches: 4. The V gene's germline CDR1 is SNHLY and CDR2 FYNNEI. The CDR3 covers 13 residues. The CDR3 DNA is TGTGCCAGATCCGGGACAGGGAATTCACCCCTCCACTTT. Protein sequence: CARSGTGNSPLHF.

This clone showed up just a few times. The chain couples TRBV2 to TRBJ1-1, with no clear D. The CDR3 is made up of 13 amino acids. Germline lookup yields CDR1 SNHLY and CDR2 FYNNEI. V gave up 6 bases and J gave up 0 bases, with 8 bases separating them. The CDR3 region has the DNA TGTGCCAGCAGGGATCGGGTGAACACTGAAGCTTTCTTT. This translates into CASRDRVNTEAFF.

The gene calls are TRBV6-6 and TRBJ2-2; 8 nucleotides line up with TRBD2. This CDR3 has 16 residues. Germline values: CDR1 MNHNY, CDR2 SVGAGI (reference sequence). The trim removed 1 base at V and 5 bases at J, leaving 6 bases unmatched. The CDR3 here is CASSYFGRALTGELFF. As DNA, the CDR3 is TGTGCCAGCAGTTACTTCGGGAGGGCCCTAACCGGGGAGCTGTTTTTT.

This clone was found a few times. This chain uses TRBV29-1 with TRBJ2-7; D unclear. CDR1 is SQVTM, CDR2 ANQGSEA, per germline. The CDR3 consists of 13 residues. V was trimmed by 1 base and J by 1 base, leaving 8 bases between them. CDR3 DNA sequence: TGCAGCGTTGAAGGTATCGGGTCCTACGAGCAGTACTTC. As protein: CSVEGIGSYEQYF.

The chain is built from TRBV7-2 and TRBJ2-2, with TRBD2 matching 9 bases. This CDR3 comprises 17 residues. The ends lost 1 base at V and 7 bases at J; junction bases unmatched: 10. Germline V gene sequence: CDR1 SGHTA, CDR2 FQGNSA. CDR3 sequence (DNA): TGTGCCAGCAGCTTAGTGGGGAGACTAGCGGAAGTCGGGGAGCTGTTTTTT. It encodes CASSLVGRLAEVGELFF. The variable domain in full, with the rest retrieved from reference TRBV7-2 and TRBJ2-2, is GAGVSQSPSNKVTEKGKDVELRCDPISGHTALYWYRQSLGQGLEFLIYFQGNSAPDKSGLPSDRFSAERTGGSVSTLTIQRTQQEDSAVYLCASSLVGRLAEVGELFFGEGSRLTVL.

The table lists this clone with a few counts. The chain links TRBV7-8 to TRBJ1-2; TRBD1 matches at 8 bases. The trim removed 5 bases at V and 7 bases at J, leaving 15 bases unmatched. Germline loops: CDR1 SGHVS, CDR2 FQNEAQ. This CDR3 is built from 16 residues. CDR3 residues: CASSPLSQGAISGYTF. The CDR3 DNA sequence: TGTGCCAGCAGCCCTCTCTCGCAGGGGGCAATTAGTGGCTACACCTTC. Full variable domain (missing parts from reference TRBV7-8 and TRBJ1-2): GAGVSQSPRYKVAKRGQDVALRCDPISGHVSLFWYQQALGQGPEFLTYFQNEAQLDKSGLPSDRFFAERPEGSVSTLKIQRTQQEDSAVYLCASSPLSQGAISGYTFGSGTRLTVV.

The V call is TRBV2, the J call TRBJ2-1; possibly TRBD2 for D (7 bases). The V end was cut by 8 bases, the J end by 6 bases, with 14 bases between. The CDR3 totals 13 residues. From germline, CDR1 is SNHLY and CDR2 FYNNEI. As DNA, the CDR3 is TGTGCCAGCGGGGGGGCGAATTTCAATGAGCAGTTCTTC. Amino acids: CASGGANFNEQFF.

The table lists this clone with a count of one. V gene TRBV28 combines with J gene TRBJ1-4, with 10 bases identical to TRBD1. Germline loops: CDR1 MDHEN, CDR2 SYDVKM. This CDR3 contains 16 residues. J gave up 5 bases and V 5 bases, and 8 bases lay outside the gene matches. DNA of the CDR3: TGTGCCAGCAGTAGGACAGGGGGAACGACAAATGAAAAACTGTTTTTT. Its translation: CASSRTGGTTNEKLFF.

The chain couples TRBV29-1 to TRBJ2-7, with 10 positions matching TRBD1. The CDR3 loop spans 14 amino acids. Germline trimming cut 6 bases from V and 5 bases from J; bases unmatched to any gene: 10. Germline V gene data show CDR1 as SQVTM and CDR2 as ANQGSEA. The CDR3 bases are TGCAGCGTGTGGGGGGGGACAGGGGATGACGAGCAGTACTTC. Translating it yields CSVWGGTGDDEQYF.

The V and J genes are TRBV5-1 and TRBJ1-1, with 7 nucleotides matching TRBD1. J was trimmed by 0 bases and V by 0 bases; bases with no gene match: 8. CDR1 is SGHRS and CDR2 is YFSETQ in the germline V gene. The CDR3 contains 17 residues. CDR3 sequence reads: CASSLAGTVIMNTEAFF. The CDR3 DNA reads TGCGCCAGCAGCTTGGCTGGGACAGTTATTATGAACACTGAAGCTTTCTTT.

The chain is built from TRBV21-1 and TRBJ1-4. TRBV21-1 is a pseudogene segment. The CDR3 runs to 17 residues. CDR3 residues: CASSKARRGSLYEKLFF. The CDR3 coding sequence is TGTGCCAGCAGCAAAGCTCGGAGGGGAAGTCTGTATGAAAAACTGTTTTTT.